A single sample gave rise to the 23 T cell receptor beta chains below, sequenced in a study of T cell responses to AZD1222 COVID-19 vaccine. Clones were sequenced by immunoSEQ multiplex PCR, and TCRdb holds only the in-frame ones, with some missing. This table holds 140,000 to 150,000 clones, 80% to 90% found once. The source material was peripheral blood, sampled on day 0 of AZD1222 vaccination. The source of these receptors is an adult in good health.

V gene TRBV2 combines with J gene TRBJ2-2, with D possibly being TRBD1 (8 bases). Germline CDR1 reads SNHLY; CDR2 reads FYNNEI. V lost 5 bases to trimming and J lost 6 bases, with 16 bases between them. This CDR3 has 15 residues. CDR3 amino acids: CASSSDRGGSGELFF. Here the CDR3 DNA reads TGTGCCAGCAGTTCTGACAGGGGAGGGTCCGGGGAGCTGTTTTTT.

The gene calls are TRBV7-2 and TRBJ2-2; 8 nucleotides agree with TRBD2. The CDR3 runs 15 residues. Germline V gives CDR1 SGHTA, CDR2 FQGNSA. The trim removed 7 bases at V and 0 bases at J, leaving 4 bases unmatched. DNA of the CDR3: TGTGCCAGCACTCGGACTAGCCCGAACACCGGGGAGCTGTTTTTT. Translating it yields CASTRTSPNTGELFF.

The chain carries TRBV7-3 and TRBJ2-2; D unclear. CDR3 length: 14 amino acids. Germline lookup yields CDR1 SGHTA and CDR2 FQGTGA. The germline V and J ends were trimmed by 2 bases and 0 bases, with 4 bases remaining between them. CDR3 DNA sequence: TGTGCCAGCAGCTTAGCATCGAACACCGGGGAGCTGTTTTTT. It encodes CASSLASNTGELFF.

Here the CDR3 DNA reads TGCGCCACAACCCATAGGACAGGGGACACCGGGGAGCTGTTTTTT. Its translation: CATTHRTGDTGELFF. The rearrangement links TRBV5-1 to TRBJ2-2; 9 nucleotides agree with TRBD1. J gave up 3 bases and V 9 bases, and 9 bases lay outside the gene matches. This CDR3 has 15 residues. Germline V lookup: CDR1 SGHRS, CDR2 YFSETQ.

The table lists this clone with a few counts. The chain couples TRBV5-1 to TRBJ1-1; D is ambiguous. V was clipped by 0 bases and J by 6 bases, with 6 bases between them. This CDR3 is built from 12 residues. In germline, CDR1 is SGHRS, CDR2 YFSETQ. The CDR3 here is CASSLVGSEAFF. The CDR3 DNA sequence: TGCGCCAGCAGCTTGGTCGGGTCTGAAGCTTTCTTT.

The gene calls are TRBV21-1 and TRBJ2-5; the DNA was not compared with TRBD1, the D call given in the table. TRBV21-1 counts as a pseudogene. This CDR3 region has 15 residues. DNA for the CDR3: TGTGCCAGCAGCAAATGCCCCAGGGACCAAGAGACCCAGTACTTC. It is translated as CASSKCPRDQETQYF.

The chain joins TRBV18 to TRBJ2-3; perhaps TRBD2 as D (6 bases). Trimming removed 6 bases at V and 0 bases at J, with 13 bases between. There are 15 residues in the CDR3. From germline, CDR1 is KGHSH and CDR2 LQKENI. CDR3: CASSPDYGSTDTQYF. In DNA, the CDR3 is TGTGCCAGCTCCCCGGACTACGGGAGCACAGATACGCAGTATTTT.

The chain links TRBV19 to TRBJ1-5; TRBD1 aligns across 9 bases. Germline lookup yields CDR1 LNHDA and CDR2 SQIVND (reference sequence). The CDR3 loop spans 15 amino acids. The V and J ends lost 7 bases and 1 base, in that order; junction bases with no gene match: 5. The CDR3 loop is CASTRGQGSNQPQHF. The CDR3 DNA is TGTGCCAGTACCCGAGGACAGGGGAGCAATCAGCCCCAGCATTTT.

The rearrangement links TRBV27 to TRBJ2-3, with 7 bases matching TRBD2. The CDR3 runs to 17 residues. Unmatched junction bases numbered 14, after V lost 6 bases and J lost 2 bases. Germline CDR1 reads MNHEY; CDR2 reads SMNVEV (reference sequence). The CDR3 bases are TGTGCCAGCAGCCGGACTAGAGGATTGGGAAACACAGATACGCAGTATTTT. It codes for CASSRTRGLGNTDTQYF.

The CDR3 reads CASSQGETGNGYTF. The CDR3 coding sequence is TGTGCCAGCAGCCAAGGGGAGACAGGGAATGGCTACACCTTC. V is TRBV3-1 (or the pseudogene TRBV3-2) and J is TRBJ1-2; TRBD1 matches 7 bases. Germline loops: CDR1 LGHDT, CDR2 YNNKEL (reference sequence). CDR3 length: 14 amino acids. The ends lost 1 base at V and 6 bases at J; junction bases unmatched: 5.

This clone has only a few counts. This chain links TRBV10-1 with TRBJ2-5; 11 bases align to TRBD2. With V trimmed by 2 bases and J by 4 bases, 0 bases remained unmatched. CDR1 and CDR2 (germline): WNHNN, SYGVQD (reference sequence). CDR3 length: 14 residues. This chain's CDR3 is CASSEGLAGETQYF. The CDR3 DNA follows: TGCGCCAGCAGTGAGGGACTAGCGGGAGAGACCCAGTACTTC.

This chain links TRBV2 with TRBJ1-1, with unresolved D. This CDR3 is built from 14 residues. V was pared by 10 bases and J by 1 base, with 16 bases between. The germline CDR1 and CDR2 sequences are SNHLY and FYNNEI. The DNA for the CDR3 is TGTGCCACCTCAGGTGCTTTCTGGAACACTGAAGCTTTCTTT. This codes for CATSGAFWNTEAFF.

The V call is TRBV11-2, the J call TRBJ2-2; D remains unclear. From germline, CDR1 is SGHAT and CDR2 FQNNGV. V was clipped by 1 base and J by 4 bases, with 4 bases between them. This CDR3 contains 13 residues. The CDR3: CASSLVTTGELFF. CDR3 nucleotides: TGTGCCAGCAGCTTAGTAACCACCGGGGAGCTGTTTTTT.

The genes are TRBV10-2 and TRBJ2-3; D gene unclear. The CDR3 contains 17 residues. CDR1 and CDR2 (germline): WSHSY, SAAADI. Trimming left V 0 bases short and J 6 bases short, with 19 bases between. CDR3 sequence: CASSESTLSLPADTQYF. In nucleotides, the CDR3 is TGCGCCAGCAGTGAGTCGACGTTGAGTCTCCCGGCGGATACGCAGTATTTT.

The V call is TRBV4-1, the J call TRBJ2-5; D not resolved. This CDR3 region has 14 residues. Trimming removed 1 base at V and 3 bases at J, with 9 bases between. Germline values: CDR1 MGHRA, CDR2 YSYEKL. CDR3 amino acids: CASSQGFREETQYF. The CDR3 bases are TGCGCCAGCAGCCAAGGTTTCCGGGAAGAGACCCAGTACTTC.

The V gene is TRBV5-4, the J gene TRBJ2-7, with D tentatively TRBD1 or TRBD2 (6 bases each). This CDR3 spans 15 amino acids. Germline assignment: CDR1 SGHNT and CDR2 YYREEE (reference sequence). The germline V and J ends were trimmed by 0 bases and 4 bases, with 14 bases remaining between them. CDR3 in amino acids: CASSLAFGGPYEQYF. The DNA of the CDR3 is TGTGCCAGCAGCTTGGCCTTTGGGGGGCCGTACGAGCAGTACTTC. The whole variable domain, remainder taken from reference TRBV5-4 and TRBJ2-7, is ETGVTQSPTHLIKTRGQQVTLRCSSQSGHNTVSWYQQALGQGPQFIFQYYREEENGRGNFPPRFSGLQFPNYSSELNVNALELDDSALYLCASSLAFGGPYEQYFGPGTRLTVT.

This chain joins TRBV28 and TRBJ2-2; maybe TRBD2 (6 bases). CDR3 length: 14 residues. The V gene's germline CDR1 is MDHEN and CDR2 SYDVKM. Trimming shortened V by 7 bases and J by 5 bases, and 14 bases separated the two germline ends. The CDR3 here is CASTTMGGTGELFF. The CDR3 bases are TGTGCCAGCACCACAATGGGGGGAACCGGGGAGCTGTTTTTT.

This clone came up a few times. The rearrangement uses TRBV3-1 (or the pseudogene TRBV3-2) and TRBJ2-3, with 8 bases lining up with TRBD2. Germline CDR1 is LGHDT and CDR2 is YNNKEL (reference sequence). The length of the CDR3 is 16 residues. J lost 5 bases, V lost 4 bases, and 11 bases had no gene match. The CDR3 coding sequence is TGTGCCAGCAGCCCGAGTGGCAGCGGGAGTAAAGATACGCAGTATTTT. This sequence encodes CASSPSGSGSKDTQYF.

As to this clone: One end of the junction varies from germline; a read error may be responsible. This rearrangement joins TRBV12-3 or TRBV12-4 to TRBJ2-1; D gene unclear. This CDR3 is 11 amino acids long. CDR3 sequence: CASSAYDEQFF. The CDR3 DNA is TGTGCCAGCAGTGCCTACGATGAGCAGTTCTTC.

For the CDR3, the DNA is TGTGCCAGCTCACCAAGGGACCAGGGATGGGAGCTGTTTTTT. Amino acids: CASSPRDQGWELFF. V is TRBV18 and J is TRBJ2-2; D may match TRBD1 or TRBD2 (5 bases each). Germline assignment: CDR1 KGHSH and CDR2 LQKENI. Deletions cut 2 bases from V and 9 bases from J, with 13 bases between. This CDR3 has 14 amino acids.

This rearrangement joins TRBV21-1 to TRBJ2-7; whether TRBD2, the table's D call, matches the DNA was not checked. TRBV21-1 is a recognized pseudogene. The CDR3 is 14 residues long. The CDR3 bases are TGTGCCAGCAGCAATAGCGGGAGAAAGCACGAGCAGTACTTC. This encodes CASSNSGRKHEQYF.

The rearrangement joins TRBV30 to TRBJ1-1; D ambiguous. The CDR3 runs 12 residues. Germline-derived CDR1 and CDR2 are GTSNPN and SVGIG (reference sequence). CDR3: CALDAKNTEAFF. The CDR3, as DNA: TGTGCGTTGGACGCAAAGAACACTGAAGCTTTCTTT. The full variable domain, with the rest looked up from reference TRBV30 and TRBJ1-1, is SQTIHQWPATLVQPVGSPLSLECTVEGTSNPNLYWYRQAAGRGLQLLFYSVGIGQISSEVPQNLSASRPQDRQFILSSKKLLLSDSGFYLCALDAKNTEAFFGQGTRLTVV.

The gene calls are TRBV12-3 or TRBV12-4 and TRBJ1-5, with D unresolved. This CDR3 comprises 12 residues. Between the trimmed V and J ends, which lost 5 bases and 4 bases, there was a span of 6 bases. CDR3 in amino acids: CASSGPNQPQHF. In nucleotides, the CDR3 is TGTGCCAGCAGTGGTCCTAATCAGCCCCAGCATTTT.